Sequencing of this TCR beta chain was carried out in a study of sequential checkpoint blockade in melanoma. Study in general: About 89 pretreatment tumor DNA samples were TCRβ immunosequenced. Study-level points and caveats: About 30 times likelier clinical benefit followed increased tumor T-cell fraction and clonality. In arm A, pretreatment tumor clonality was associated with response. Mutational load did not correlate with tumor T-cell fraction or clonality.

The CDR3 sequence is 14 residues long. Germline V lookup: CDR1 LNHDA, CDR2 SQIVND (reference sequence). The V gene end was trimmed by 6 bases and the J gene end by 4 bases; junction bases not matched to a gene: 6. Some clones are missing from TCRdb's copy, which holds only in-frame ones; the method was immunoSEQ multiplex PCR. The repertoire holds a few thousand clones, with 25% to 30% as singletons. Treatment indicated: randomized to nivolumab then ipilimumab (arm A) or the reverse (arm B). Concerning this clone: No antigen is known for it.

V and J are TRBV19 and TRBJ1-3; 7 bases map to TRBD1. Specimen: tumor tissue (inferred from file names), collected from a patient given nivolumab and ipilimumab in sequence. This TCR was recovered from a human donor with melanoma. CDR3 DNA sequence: TGTGCCAGTAGCCAAGGGACAGCCGGAAACACCATATATTTT. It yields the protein CASSQGTAGNTIYF. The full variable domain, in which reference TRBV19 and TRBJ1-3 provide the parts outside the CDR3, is DGGITQSPKYLFRKEGQNVTLSCEQNLNHDAMYWYRQDPGQGLRLIYYSQIVNDFQKGDIAEGYSVSREKKESFPLTVTSAQKNPTAFYLCASSQGTAGNTIYFGEGSWLTVV.